This T cell receptor beta chain was identified in a study of tumor-infiltrating lymphocytes in primary liver carcinoma. About the research overall: The tumors, T1-T3 N0M0 lesions, were roughly 4.2 to 10 cm across.

The input was 500 ng total RNA; TCR beta cDNA was made from it with a constant-region primer. Slightly modified ARM-PCR, run as three nested multiplex PCR rounds, produced the TCR beta libraries. The first two PCR rounds, approximately 10 cycles each, used TRBV1-TRBV30 forward primers and a C-beta reverse primer. TCRdb independently ran MiXCR on the multiplex PCR reads; one entry per CDR3 protein. The repertoire has around 210,000 distinct CDR3 sequences, about 61% of them found once; the top ten carry around 7.1%. This clonotype has more than one count but fewer than ten. Its antigen is still unknown. The CDR3 length is 14 residues. Germline values: CDR1 SGHAT, CDR2 FQNNGV. RNA isolated from unsorted whole blood supplied the blood RNA, with germline DNA also extracted. No patient had received treatment, and all had chronic HBV infection. It was before surgery that four milliliters of peripheral blood were collected.

Findings and caveats of the study: Blood trailed tumors significantly in top-250-clone fraction (p = 0.039).

J is TRBJ2-7 and V is TRBV11-2; D possibly corresponds to TRBD1 (7 bases). The clonotype comes from a woman aged 60-75 years with primary liver carcinoma and hepatitis B virus infection. The source material was peripheral blood. The CDR3 DNA follows: TGTGCTAGCGGCAAGGGACAGCTCTCCTACGAGCAGTACTTC. It yields the protein CASGKGQLSYEQYF.